This T cell receptor beta chain was documented in a study of CD8+ T cells in alopecia areata. Study background: Treated patients swallowed 5 to 10 mg of oral tofacitinib twice daily.

Study outcomes and limitations: Patients displayed less clarity in TCR sharing than mice, a finding possibly related to HLA.

Of note for this clone: Its antigen is unidentified.

Alopecia areata patients provided lesional scalp punch biopsies and peripheral blood. PBMCs provided sorted CD4+ and CD8+ T cells. RNA was isolated and reverse transcribed to cDNA, the sequencing template. TCRdb's table, derived via immunoSEQ multiplex PCR, lists solely in-frame clones and lacks some. The profile covers 120,000 to 150,000 clones, with over 45% appearing a single time and less than 8% taken by the ten largest. This CDR3 has 16 residues. CDR1 and CDR2 (germline): SGHRS, YFSETQ. The V segment lost 1 base and the J segment 5 bases; nucleotides outside the gene matches: 6. V is TRBV5-1 and J is TRBJ2-3; 11 nucleotides align to TRBD2. The source is a human donor with alopecia areata. Sequencing input: CD4+ T cells sorted from blood. CDR3 loop: CASSLRGTSGGDTQYF. CDR3 DNA sequence: TGCGCCAGCAGCTTGCGAGGGACTAGCGGAGGAGATACGCAGTATTTT.